This T cell receptor (beta chain) was captured by sequencing in a study of T cells after posttransplantation cyclophosphamide. Notes on the study in general: Donor-recipient repertoire similarity was low at 1-2 months, rising over year one. TRB clonality was highly associated with recipient CMV seropositivity and reactivation.

Comment on this clone: Its specificity is unknown. This sample includes further DNA sequences coding for the same CDR3.

TCRdb's copy holds only in-frame clones and misses some; the assay was immunoSEQ multiplex PCR. The sample has a few thousand clones; roughly three quarters are singletons. Cyclophosphamide on days +3 and +4 followed busulfan-fludarabine conditioning and a marrow graft. The material sequenced was CD8+ T cells sorted from PBMCs, taken 1,000 to 1,200 days after allogeneic stem cell transplant with posttransplant cyclophosphamide. This clonotype was sampled from a female patient in her thirties or forties who received an allogeneic stem cell transplant from a related donor, was CMV-positive, and had no GVHD. A subset of T cells may come from the graft donor.

The chain's CDR3 is CASSPGRERNNSPLHF. CDR3 nucleotides: TGTGCCAGCAGCCCCGGACGGGAAAGAAATAATTCACCCCTCCACTTT. This chain links TRBV2 with TRBJ1-6; the D is unclear. The CDR3 totals 16 residues. The ends were cut back, 6 bases at V and 5 bases at J, with 17 bases in the middle. Germline values: CDR1 SNHLY, CDR2 FYNNEI.